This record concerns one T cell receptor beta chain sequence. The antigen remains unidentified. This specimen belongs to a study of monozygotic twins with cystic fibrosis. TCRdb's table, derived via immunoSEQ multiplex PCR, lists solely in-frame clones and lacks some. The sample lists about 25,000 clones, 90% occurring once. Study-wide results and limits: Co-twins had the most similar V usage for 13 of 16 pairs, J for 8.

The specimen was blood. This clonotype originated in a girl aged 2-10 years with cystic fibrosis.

The CDR3, as DNA: TGTGCCAGCAGCAAAAATCCAACGGGGGGGTCTGAAGCTTTCTTT. Translated: CASSKNPTGGSEAFF. The chain couples TRBV5-6 to TRBJ1-1; maybe TRBD1 (5 bases). Trimming left V 4 bases short and J 6 bases short, with 19 bases between. The CDR3 length is 15 residues. From germline, CDR1 is SGHDT and CDR2 YYEEEE.